This TCR beta chain was retrieved from a study of Ad26.COV2.S vaccination and SARS-CoV-2 variants. As for the study in general: Donor was one of the participants in the Ad26.COV2.S arm of the COV1001 trial. Participants got Ad26.COV2.S intramuscularly, once or twice 56 days apart. The study's findings and limits: Researchers reported similar non-spike TCR breadth in vaccine and placebo recipients.

Note on this clone: Antigen specificity is unknown.

The ends were cut back, 0 bases at V and 3 bases at J, with 3 bases in the middle. The CDR3 covers 13 residues. Germline V CDR1 and CDR2: MNHEY, SVGEGT. Treatment in this sample: over 15 received Ad26.COV2.S at low or high dose, single or two shots; 5 received placebo; per-sample allocation not given. Vaccine and placebo recipients were sampled on day 63 after the first injection. Some clones are missing from TCRdb's copy, which holds only in-frame ones; the method was immunoSEQ multiplex PCR. The table includes around 300,000 clones, approximately 90% detected once. The J gene is TRBJ1-5, the V gene TRBV6-2 or TRBV6-3; D is ambiguous. The receptor comes from a person between 18 and 65 years old who received the Ad26.COV2.S COVID-19 vaccine or a placebo. The sequences come from peripheral blood, collected in a trial of Ad26.COV2.S vaccine versus placebo. The CDR3 DNA is TGTGCCAGCAGTTACTCTAACAATCAGCCCCAGCATTTT. Translating gives CASSYSNNQPQHF.